Below are 5 T cell receptor beta chains sequenced from a single sample in a study of regulatory T cells in long-lasting Graves disease. Regarding time point: persistent/refractory GD, antithyroid drugs over 5 years with positive TRAb. From PBMCs, RNA was extracted and then used to make the TCR library. Sequencing libraries for TCR beta were prepared with iRepertoire HTBI primers and Arm-PCR of CDR3 regions. TCRdb re-called the multiplex PCR reads with MiXCR, one entry per CDR3 protein. Altogether around 460,000 distinct CDR3 sequences are present, roughly 23% being singletons, with the ten largest covering approximately 14%. The input for sequencing was peripheral blood mononuclear cells (PBMCs), taken when the disease was refractory, from a patient treated with antithyroid drugs. The receptors shown here come from a female donor with Graves disease.

The chain joins TRBV7-2 to TRBJ2-5; D not resolved. Per the germline V gene, CDR1 is SGHTA and CDR2 is FQGNSA. The V end lost 5 bases, the J end lost 5 bases, and 15 bases lay between the germline ends. The CDR3 is made up of 14 amino acids. CDR3 sequence (DNA): TGTGCCAGCAGCGAGGCTTATTCGAGGGAGACCCAGTACTTC. Translated: CASSEAYSRETQYF.

This clonotype was observed at least ten times. The gene calls are TRBV11-2 and TRBJ2-7, with TRBD1 matching over 7 bases. V trimming: 1 base; J trimming: 4 bases; junction bases outside the gene matches: 7. The CDR3 has 15 residues. The germline V gene has CDR1 SGHAT and CDR2 FQNNGV. The CDR3 reads CASSLAPGQNYEQYF. CDR3 bases: TGTGCCAGCAGCTTAGCCCCGGGACAGAATTACGAGCAGTACTTC. Supplemented by reference TRBV11-2 and TRBJ2-7, the full variable domain reads EAGVAQSPRYKIIEKRQSVAFWCNPISGHATLYWYQQILGQGPKLLIQFQNNGVVDDSQLPKDRFSAERLKGVDSTLKIQPAKLEDSAVYLCASSLAPGQNYEQYFGPGTRLTVT.

This clonotype was counted at least ten times. The chain links TRBV12-3 or TRBV12-4 to TRBJ2-6; no clear D. V shed 3 bases and J shed 0 bases, with 6 bases lying between them. CDR3 length equals 15 residues. As DNA, the CDR3 is TGTGCCAGCAGTTTGGTTAGCTCTGGGGCCAACGTCCTGACTTTC. Its translation: CASSLVSSGANVLTF.

The table lists this clonotype with many counts. The chain couples TRBV28 to TRBJ2-5, with 8 bases identical to TRBD2. This CDR3 is built from 13 residues. V was pared by 4 bases and J by 5 bases, with 3 bases of the junction left unmatched. CDR1 MDHEN and CDR2 SYDVKM come from the germline V gene. In DNA, the CDR3 is TGTGCCAGCAGTTCGGGGGGGAGGGAGACCCAGTACTTC. Protein product: CASSSGGRETQYF.

This clonotype was picked up many times. The chain uses TRBV7-2 and TRBJ1-6, with 7 bases fitting TRBD1. V was clipped by 3 bases and J by 6 bases; unmatched bases: 5. There are 15 residues in the CDR3. The germline gives CDR1 SGHTA, CDR2 FQGNSA. This chain's CDR3 is CASSFRRDSNSPLHF. The CDR3 nucleotides are TGTGCCAGCAGCTTCAGACGGGACAGTAATTCACCCCTCCACTTT. The whole variable domain, remainder taken from reference TRBV7-2 and TRBJ1-6, is GAGVSQSPSNKVTEKGKDVELRCDPISGHTALYWYRQSLGQGLEFLIYFQGNSAPDKSGLPSDRFSAERTGGSVSTLTIQRTQQEDSAVYLCASSFRRDSNSPLHFGNGTRLTVT.